These 5 T cell receptor beta chains share one sample of origin, sequenced in a study of blood T cells in healthy people across ages. It was with a sample-barcoded 5' primer and a J-beta primer mix that a second PCR of roughly 6 to 11 cycles was run. TCRdb used MiXCR to reprocess the 5' RACE reads, holding one entry per CDR3 protein. The sample carries hundreds of thousands of distinct CDR3 sequences, under 55% recorded once. The specimen sequenced was blood. These receptor sequences come from a man aged 55 to 70 in good health.

J is TRBJ1-5 and V is TRBV30; unclear D gene. The length of the CDR3 is 12 residues. V lost 1 base and J lost 2, with 3 bases in between. From germline, CDR1 is GTSNPN and CDR2 SVGIG (reference sequence). The CDR3 here is CAWSGGNQPQHF. CDR3 coding DNA: TGTGCCTGGAGTGGTGGCAATCAGCCCCAGCATTTT.

The DNA of the CDR3 is TGTGCTGAGGTGCCGGGGCGGCGGGAGCAGTACTTC. Protein product: CAEVPGRREQYF. The rearrangement uses TRBV6-6 and TRBJ2-7; the D gene could be TRBD1 or TRBD2 (5 bases each). This CDR3 has 12 amino acids. Germline assignment: CDR1 MNHNY and CDR2 SVGAGI (reference sequence).

This clonotype came up many times. V is TRBV20-1 and J is TRBJ2-1, with D perhaps assigned TRBD1 or TRBD2 (5 bases each). The CDR3 sequence is 15 residues long. Germline V gene sequence: CDR1 DFQATT, CDR2 SNEGSKA (reference sequence). The V end lost 6 bases, the J end lost 2 bases, and 17 bases lay between the germline ends. This CDR3 reads CSADPGTKPYNEQFF. Here the CDR3 DNA reads TGCAGTGCAGACCCCGGGACGAAACCCTACAATGAGCAGTTCTTC.

This clonotype was counted a few times. The chain links TRBV12-3 or TRBV12-4 to TRBJ1-2; D gene uncertain. This CDR3 contains 16 residues. V dropped 4 bases and J dropped 1 base, with 16 bases sitting between them. The CDR3 sequence: CASSYLTKPSNYGYTF. CDR3 nucleotide sequence: TGTGCCAGCAGTTATTTAACCAAGCCGAGTAACTATGGCTACACCTTC.

V and J are TRBV28 and TRBJ2-7; 7 bases are a match to TRBD1. J was trimmed by 1 base and V by 3 bases; bases with no gene match: 9. The V gene's germline CDR1 is MDHEN and CDR2 SYDVKM. There are 16 residues in the CDR3. The CDR3: CASSFGLTGPSYEQYF. The CDR3 DNA reads as TGTGCCAGCAGTTTCGGTTTGACAGGGCCATCCTACGAGCAGTACTTC.